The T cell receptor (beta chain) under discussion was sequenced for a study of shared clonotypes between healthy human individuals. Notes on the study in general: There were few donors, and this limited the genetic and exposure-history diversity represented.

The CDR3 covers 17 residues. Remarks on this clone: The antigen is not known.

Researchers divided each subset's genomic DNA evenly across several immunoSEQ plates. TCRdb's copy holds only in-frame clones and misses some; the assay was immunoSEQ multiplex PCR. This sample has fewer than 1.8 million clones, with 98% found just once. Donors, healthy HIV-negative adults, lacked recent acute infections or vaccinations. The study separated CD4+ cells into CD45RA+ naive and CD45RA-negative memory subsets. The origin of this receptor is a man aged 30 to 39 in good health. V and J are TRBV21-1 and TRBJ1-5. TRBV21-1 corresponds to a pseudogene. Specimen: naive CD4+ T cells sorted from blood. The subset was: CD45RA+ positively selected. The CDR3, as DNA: TGTGCCAGCAGCAAAGAGGAGGGGCAACAAGGCGGTCAGCCCCAGCATTTT. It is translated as CASSKEEGQQGGQPQHF.